This TCR beta chain was identified during a study of blood T cell repertoires in COVID-19. The overall study: Collection of acute and convalescent COVID-19 samples took place in the United States, Italy and Spain. PBMCs, B-cell-depleted T cells, or T cells provided the cDNA or gDNA that made up the material.

V was trimmed by 3 bases and J by 7 bases, leaving 10 bases between them. The CDR3 runs to 12 residues. Per the germline V gene, CDR1 is SQVTM and CDR2 is ANQGSEA. Per the original data handling: Cell counts per sample came from amplifying reference gene primers. Here immunoSEQ multiplex PCR was the method, and the copy in TCRdb shows in-frame clones only, minus some. That table supplies the V and J calls and clone size; D and trimming were determined from the DNA. The sample includes 110,000 or so clones, roughly 79% of them seen just once. The rearrangement uses TRBV29-1 and TRBJ1-5; D unclear. This TCR came from a human donor in a cohort sampled during active COVID-19. The source material was peripheral blood. CDR3 sequence reads: CSVETRGQPQHF. CDR3 coding DNA: TGCAGCGTTGAGACGCGGGGACAGCCCCAGCATTTT.